This is a list of T cell receptor beta chains from one sample in a study of T-cell memory formation after mild COVID-19. TCRdb analysed the 5' RACE reads with MiXCR anew, one entry per CDR3 protein. The sample carries about 500,000 distinct CDR3 sequences, roughly 22% recorded once. What was sequenced was PBMCs or a T cell subset sorted from them (not recorded which). Receptors were obtained from an adult woman who had mild COVID-19 (a few samples of this study predate the infection). Cell type and time point are not known. The CDR3 runs from the conserved cysteine through the conserved F or W. The order of the fields is clone size, V gene, J gene, D gene, CDR3 DNA, CDR3 protein. A D gene is named only where the DNA matches it firmly. A clone size is listed for some rows: how often the clone was seen (once, few, many), or a class if it is expanded.

>-|TRBV19|TRBJ2-1|TRBD2
TGTGCCAGTAGTATAGATCTGATAGCGGGACCCAACTACAATGAGCAGTTCTTC
CASSIDLIAGPNYNEQFF
>-|TRBV6-5|TRBJ2-7|TRBD1
TGTGCCAGCAGTAGCCCGGGACAGGGTCTTAACGAGCAGTACTTC
CASSSPGQGLNEQYF
>-|TRBV7-3|TRBJ2-4|-
TGTGCCAGCAGTCGGGGTGGCATGGACATTAAGTACTTC
CASSRGGMDIKYF
>many|TRBV6-5|TRBJ2-3|-
TGTGCCAGCAGTTACCGGCAGGGCACAGATACGCAGTATTTT
CASSYRQGTDTQYF
>many|TRBV18|TRBJ2-5|-
TGTGCCAGCAGTCCAGGGTCCCAAGAGACCCAGTACTTC
CASSPGSQETQYF
>-|TRBV3-1|TRBJ2-7|-
TGTGCCAGCAGCGCCCCAGGCGAGCAGTACTTC
CASSAPGEQYF
>few|TRBV4-1|TRBJ2-1|TRBD2
TGCGCCAGCAGCCCCCCGTCCCAAACCGGGACTAGAAAACACAATGAGCAGTTCTTC
CASSPPSQTGTRKHNEQFF
>-|TRBV7-2|TRBJ1-5|-
TGTGCCAGCAGCTCCCAGGAGAATCAGCCCCAGCATTTT
CASSSQENQPQHF
>many|TRBV5-1|TRBJ2-1|TRBD2
TGCGCCAGCAGCTTGGGCGCTAGCGGGGGCCCCTACAATGAGCAGTTCTTC
CASSLGASGGPYNEQFF
>few|TRBV25-1|TRBJ1-1|-
TGTGCCAGCAGTGACCCCAGGGTTAGCACTGAAGCTTTCTTT
CASSDPRVSTEAFF
>-|TRBV27|TRBJ2-1|TRBD2
TGTGCCAGCAGTTGGGCGGGACTAGCGACCCACAATGAGCAGTTCTTC
CASSWAGLATHNEQFF
>few|TRBV13|TRBJ2-1|TRBD2
TGTGCCAGCAGCTTAGAGGAGTGGGGACTAGCGGCCCAGGGGCAGTTCTTC
CASSLEEWGLAAQGQFF
>-|TRBV18|TRBJ1-2|-
TGTGCCAGCTCACCTCCCGGGACATACTATGGCTACACCTTC
CASSPPGTYYGYTF
>many|TRBV6-6|TRBJ1-3|-
TGTGCCAGCAGGGGGTCAGCTCTACCCCGCTCTGGAAACACCATATATTTT
CASRGSALPRSGNTIYF
>-|TRBV7-9|TRBJ2-7|TRBD1
TGTGCCAGCAGCCCCCCCGGGGACAGGGGAGGTTACGAGCAGTACTTC
CASSPPGDRGGYEQYF
>few|TRBV6-5|TRBJ2-5|-
TGTGCCAGCAGTTACTTTGGGGCCCAAGAGACCCAGTACTTC
CASSYFGAQETQYF
>-|TRBV11-2|TRBJ2-3|TRBD2
TGTGCCAGCAGCTTAGAACTAAGGACTAGCGGGTCCGGCCGTATAGATACGCAGTATTTT
CASSLELRTSGSGRIDTQYF
>-|TRBV15|TRBJ1-2|-
TGTGCCACCAGCAGAGACAGGACATACTATGGCTACACCTTC
CATSRDRTYYGYTF
>few|TRBV7-9|TRBJ1-1|-
TGTGCCAGCAGCCCAGTTGGGGGGCTGGGCACTGAAGCTTTCTTT
CASSPVGGLGTEAFF
>few|TRBV7-6|TRBJ2-3|-
TGTGCCAGCAGCTTACAGGAGGGAGTTACAGATACGCAGTATTTT
CASSLQEGVTDTQYF
>-|TRBV3-1|TRBJ2-7|-
TGTGCCAGCAGCCAAAGCCTGTACGAGCAGTACTTC
CASSQSLYEQYF
>-|TRBV21-1|TRBJ1-5|-
TGTGCCAGCAGCAACCGGGACAGGTGGGATCAGCCCCAGCATTTT
CASSNRDRWDQPQHF
>few|TRBV10-3|TRBJ2-7|-
TGTGCCATCAGTGAGTCGAAAAGGGAGCAGTACTTC
CAISESKREQYF
>few|TRBV20-1|TRBJ2-5|-
TGCAGTGCTAGAGCCCCCCAACCCCCTATGAAAGAGACCCAGTACTTC
CSARAPQPPMKETQYF